This is a list of T cell receptor beta chains from one sample in a study of molecular identifiers for immune sequencing clone quantification. Each CDR3 protein is one row after TCRdb ran MiXCR on the PCR reads. The sample lists hundreds of thousands of distinct CDR3 sequences; about 25% were seen once. Input material: naive CD8+ T cells from blood, with Jurkat cell RNA spiked in. All receptors derive from a human donor in good health. Some libraries in this study had Jurkat cell RNA spiked in. CDR3s include the opening cysteine and the closing phenylalanine or tryptophan. The D gene is left open where the match is weak. A row's size may be missing; if present it is once, few, many or a size class.

d_gene,v_gene,abundance,j_gene,CDR3aa,CDR3nt
NA,TRBV19,few,TRBJ1-5,CASTLLGYSNQPQHF,TGTGCCAGTACCCTGTTAGGGTATAGCAATCAGCCCCAGCATTTT
TRBD2,TRBV20-1,NA,TRBJ2-5,CSARDLAGWGGETQYF,TGCAGTGCTAGAGACCTAGCGGGATGGGGGGGTGAGACCCAGTACTTC
NA,TRBV28,many,TRBJ2-1,CASSSSEQFF,TGTGCCAGCAGTTCTAGTGAGCAGTTCTTC
NA,TRBV4-1,NA,TRBJ2-1,CASSQRPGAGNEQLF,TGCGCCAGCAGCCAAAGGCCAGGGGCTGGCAATGAGCAGCTCTTC
TRBD1,TRBV5-3,NA,TRBJ1-2,CASSFWGDRDYGYTF,TGTGCCAGCAGCTTTTGGGGAGACAGGGACTATGGCTACACCTTC
NA,TRBV7-6,many,TRBJ2-6,CASSLVAGYSLLANVLTF,TGTGCCAGCAGCTTAGTCGCGGGGTACTCTCTTTTGGCCAACGTCCTGACTTTC
NA,TRBV11-2,few,TRBJ2-3,CASSLVGRGTTDTQYF,TGTGCCAGCAGCTTAGTCGGTCGGGGAACCACAGATACGCAGTATTTT
TRBD2,TRBV5-1,NA,TRBJ2-5,CAGSLVGGGPQETQYF,TGCGCCGGCAGCTTGGTTGGCGGGGGACCTCAAGAGACCCAGTACTTC
TRBD2,TRBV14,many,TRBJ2-3,CASSQPAAGDLFGGTDTQYF,TGTGCCAGCAGCCAGCCGGCAGCGGGAGATTTATTTGGAGGCACAGATACGCAGTATTTT
NA,TRBV27,many,TRBJ1-5,CASSLSGPRGGPQHF,TGTGCCAGCAGTTTATCAGGGCCCAGGGGAGGGCCCCAGCATTTT
NA,TRBV3-1,few,TRBJ1-2,CASSQVWGPYGYTF,TGTGCCAGCAGCCAAGTATGGGGGCCCTATGGCTACACCTTC
NA,TRBV7-9,NA,TRBJ2-1,CASSPHPPNVYNEQFF,TGTGCCAGCAGCCCTCATCCTCCCAACGTTTACAATGAGCAGTTCTTC
NA,TRBV3-1,many,TRBJ2-2,CASSQERGEGNTGELFF,TGTGCCAGCAGCCAAGAGCGCGGGGAAGGGAACACCGGGGAGCTGTTTTTT
NA,TRBV30,many,TRBJ2-3,CAWSVFKTDTQYF,TGTGCCTGGAGTGTCTTCAAGACAGATACGCAGTATTTT
TRBD1,TRBV20-1,NA,TRBJ1-1,CSALQGANTEAFF,TGCAGTGCGCTACAGGGGGCAAATACTGAAGCTTTCTTT
TRBD2,TRBV12-3/TRBV12-4,NA,TRBJ2-7,CASSLEASGYYAQYF,TGTGCCAGCAGTTTAGAGGCTAGCGGATACTACGCGCAGTACTTC
NA,TRBV5-8,many,TRBJ1-5,CASSPGANQPQHF,TGTGCCAGCAGCCCCGGGGCTAATCAGCCCCAGCATTTT
TRBD1,TRBV9,NA,TRBJ2-5,CASSEDTPGGQETQYF,TGTGCCAGCAGCGAAGACACACCAGGGGGCCAAGAGACCCAGTACTTC
NA,TRBV18,few,TRBJ1-4,CASSLRPGTRGEKLFF,TGTGCCAGCTCGCTTCGCCCCGGGACACGAGGGGAAAAACTGTTTTTT
TRBD1,TRBV11-1,NA,TRBJ1-1,CAVTGVLGITEAFF,TGTGCCGTGACAGGGGTCCTCGGGATCACTGAAGCTTTCTTT
NA,TRBV21-1,few,TRBJ2-5,CASSITTGHHQETQYF,TGTGCCAGCAGCATTACCACGGGACACCACCAAGAGACCCAGTACTTC
NA,TRBV5-1,NA,TRBJ2-7,CASTPVDSGCAGEQYF,TGCGCCAGCACGCCGGTGGATAGCGGCTGCGCAGGGGAGCAGTACTTC
NA,TRBV4-3,few,TRBJ2-2,CASSQDGWLADTGELFF,TGCGCCAGCAGCCAAGATGGTTGGCTAGCAGACACCGGGGAGCTGTTTTTT
NA,TRBV6-1,few,TRBJ2-2,CASRPDRLNTGELFF,TGTGCCAGCAGACCGGACAGACTTAACACCGGGGAGCTGTTTTTT
TRBD1,TRBV4-3,many,TRBJ2-7,CASSQEGGTGKYEQYF,TGCGCCAGCAGCCAAGAAGGAGGGACAGGGAAATACGAGCAGTACTTC
NA,TRBV28,many,TRBJ2-7,CASSLRQGLFDEQYF,TGTGCCAGCAGTTTAAGGCAGGGTCTCTTCGACGAGCAGTACTTC
TRBD1,TRBV12-5,NA,TRBJ2-7,CASGFSLDRDLSYEQYF,TGTGCTAGTGGTTTCAGCCTCGACAGGGACCTCTCCTACGAGCAGTACTTC
NA,TRBV7-2,many,TRBJ2-3,CASSLDGAGSLTDTQYF,TGTGCCAGCAGCTTAGATGGCGCGGGGTCCCTCACAGATACGCAGTATTTT
TRBD1,TRBV5-1,NA,TRBJ2-7,CASSLIPGQGFYEQYF,TGCGCCAGCAGCTTGATACCGGGACAGGGTTTCTACGAGCAGTACTTC
TRBD1,TRBV2,many,TRBJ1-1,CAMRDRVNTEAFF,TGTGCCATGAGGGACAGGGTGAACACTGAAGCTTTCTTT
NA,TRBV24-1,few,TRBJ1-3,CATSDLVPPSFGNTIYF,TGTGCCACCAGTGATTTGGTCCCCCCATCTTTTGGAAACACCATATATTTT
NA,TRBV20-1,many,TRBJ2-3,CSPYGGTADTQYF,TGCAGTCCCTACGGCGGGACCGCAGATACGCAGTATTTT
NA,TRBV10-3,NA,TRBJ2-3,CAIRVTDTQCF,TGTGCCATCAGGGTCACGGATACGCAGTGTTTT
TRBD1,TRBV9,few,TRBJ2-7,CASSAGTGATYEQYF,TGTGCCAGCAGCGCCGGGACAGGGGCGACCTACGAGCAGTACTTC
NA,TRBV10-2,few,TRBJ1-1,CASSQSAGRYSVTEAFF,TGCGCCAGCAGTCAATCGGCAGGGAGATATTCAGTAACTGAAGCTTTCTTT
TRBD1,TRBV19,NA,TRBJ2-7,CASSIFGGQGAVYEQYF,TGTGCCAGTAGTATTTTCGGGGGCCAGGGGGCTGTCTACGAGCAGTACTTC
NA,TRBV20-1,few,TRBJ1-2,CSALTLGDTNYGYTF,TGCAGTGCCCTTACTCTAGGGGACACTAACTATGGCTACACCTTC
NA,TRBV19,few,TRBJ2-7,CASSMRPLYEQYF,TGTGCCAGTAGTATGCGACCCCTCTACGAGCAGTACTTC
TRBD2,TRBV5-1,few,TRBJ2-3,CASRPGLAGGLRGSTDTQCF,TGCGCCAGCAGACCGGGACTAGCGGGAGGGCTGAGAGGGAGCACAGATACGCAGTGTTTT
TRBD2,TRBV7-9,NA,TRBJ2-5,CAGSRGGPQETQYF,TGTGCCGGCTCCCGGGGGGGCCCTCAAGAGACCCAGTACTTC
NA,TRBV2,NA,TRBJ1-3,CASSEALGSGNTIYF,TGTGCCAGCAGTGAAGCGCTCGGCTCTGGAAACACCATATATTTT
NA,TRBV13,NA,TRBJ2-1,CASSPPTSQYNEQFF,TGTGCCAGCAGCCCGCCTACTAGCCAGTACAATGAGCAGTTCTTC